Sequencing of this TCR beta chain was carried out in a study of identical twins. The table lists this clonotype with many counts. No antigen is known for it. Every one of the donors was a healthy Caucasian. Via MiXCR, TCRdb re-called the 5' RACE reads, giving one row per CDR3 protein. The sample shows about 660,000 distinct CDR3 sequences, roughly 8% of them seen only once. Germline CDR1 SGHKS, CDR2 YYEKEE (reference sequence). The CDR3 covers 16 residues. Germline trimming cut 5 bases from V and 8 bases from J; bases unmatched to any gene: 14. Study-wide results and caveats: A lower insertion count was a feature of abundant cord blood beta clonotypes, with no such feature in memory repertoires. Zero-insertion results could be subject to partial confounding by invariant MAIT and iNKT cells.

The sample was also linked to a second study, of yellow fever vaccine responses in identical twins. That report notes: Twins showed a vaccine T cell response that reportedly seemed partly convergent, partly personalized.

This receptor was obtained from a woman aged 18-29 years in good health. Sequencing used PBMCs. This chain uses TRBV5-5 with TRBJ2-1, with 9 nucleotides matching TRBD1. The CDR3 DNA follows: TGTGCCAGCAGACAGAGACCGGGACAGGGTTTCCATGAGCAGTTCTTC. Translation: CASRQRPGQGFHEQFF.